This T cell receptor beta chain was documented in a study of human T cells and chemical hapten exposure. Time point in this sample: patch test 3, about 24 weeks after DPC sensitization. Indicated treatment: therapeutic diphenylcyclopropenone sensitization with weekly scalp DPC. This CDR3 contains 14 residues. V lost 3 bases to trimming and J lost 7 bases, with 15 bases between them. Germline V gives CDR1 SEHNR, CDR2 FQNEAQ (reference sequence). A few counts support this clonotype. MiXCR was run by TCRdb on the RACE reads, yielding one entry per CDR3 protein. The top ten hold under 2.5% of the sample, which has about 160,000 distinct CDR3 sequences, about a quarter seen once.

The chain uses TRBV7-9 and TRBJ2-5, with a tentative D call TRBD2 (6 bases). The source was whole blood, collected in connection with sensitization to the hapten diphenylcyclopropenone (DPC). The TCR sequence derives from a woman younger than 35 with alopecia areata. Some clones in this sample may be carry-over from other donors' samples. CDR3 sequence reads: CASSFGLDYRTQYF. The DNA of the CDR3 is TGTGCCAGCAGCTTTGGTCTGGACTACAGGACCCAGTACTTC.